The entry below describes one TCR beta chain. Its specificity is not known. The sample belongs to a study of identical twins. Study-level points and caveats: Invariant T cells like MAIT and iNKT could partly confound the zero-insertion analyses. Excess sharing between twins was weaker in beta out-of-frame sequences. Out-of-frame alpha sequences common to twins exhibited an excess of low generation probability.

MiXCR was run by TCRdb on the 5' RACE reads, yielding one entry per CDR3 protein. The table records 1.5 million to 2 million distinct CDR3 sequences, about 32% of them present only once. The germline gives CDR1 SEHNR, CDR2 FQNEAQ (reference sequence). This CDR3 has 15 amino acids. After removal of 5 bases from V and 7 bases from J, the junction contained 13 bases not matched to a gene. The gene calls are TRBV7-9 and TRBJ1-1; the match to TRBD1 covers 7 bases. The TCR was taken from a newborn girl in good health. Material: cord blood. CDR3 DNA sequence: TGTGCCAGCAGCAAATCGACAGGGTTACTGATTGAAGCTTTCTTT. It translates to CASSKSTGLLIEAFF.